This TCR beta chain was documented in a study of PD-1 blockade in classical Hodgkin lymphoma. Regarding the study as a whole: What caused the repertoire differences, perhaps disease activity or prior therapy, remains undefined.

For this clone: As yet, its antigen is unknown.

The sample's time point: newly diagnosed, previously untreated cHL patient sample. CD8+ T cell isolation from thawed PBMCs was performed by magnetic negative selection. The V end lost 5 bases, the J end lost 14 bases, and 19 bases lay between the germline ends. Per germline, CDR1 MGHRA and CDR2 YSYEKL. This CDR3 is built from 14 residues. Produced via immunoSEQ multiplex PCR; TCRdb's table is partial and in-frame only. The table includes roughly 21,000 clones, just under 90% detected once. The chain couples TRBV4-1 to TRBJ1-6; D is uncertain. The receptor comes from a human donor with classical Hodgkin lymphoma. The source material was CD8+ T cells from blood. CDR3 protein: CASSIGGLMRALHF. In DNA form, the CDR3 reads TGCGCCAGCAGCATAGGAGGCCTTATGAGGGCCCTCCACTTT.